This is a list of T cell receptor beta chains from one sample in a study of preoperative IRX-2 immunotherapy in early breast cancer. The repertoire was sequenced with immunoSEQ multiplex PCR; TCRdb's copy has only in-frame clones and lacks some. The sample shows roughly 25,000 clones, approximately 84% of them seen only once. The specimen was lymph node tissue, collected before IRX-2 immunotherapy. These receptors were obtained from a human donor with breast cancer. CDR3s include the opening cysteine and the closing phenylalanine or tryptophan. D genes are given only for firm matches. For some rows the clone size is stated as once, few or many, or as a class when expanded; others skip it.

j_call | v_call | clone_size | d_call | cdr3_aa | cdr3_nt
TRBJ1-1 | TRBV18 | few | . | CASSRVNTEAFF | TGTGCCAGCTCGAGGGTGAACACTGAAGCTTTCTTT
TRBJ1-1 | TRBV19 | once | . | CASSLGVTEAGTEAFF | TGTGCCAGTAGTCTTGGGGTCACAGAAGCGGGCACTGAAGCTTTCTTT
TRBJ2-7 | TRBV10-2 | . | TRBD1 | CVSAGQGDDEQYF | TGCGTCTCGGCAGGACAGGGGGATGACGAGCAGTACTTC
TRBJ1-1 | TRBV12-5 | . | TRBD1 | CATRGQIMNTEAFF | TGTGCCACCAGGGGACAGATAATGAACACTGAAGCTTTCTTT
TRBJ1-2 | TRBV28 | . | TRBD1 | CASSQPGQNYGYTF | TGTGCCAGCAGCCAACCGGGACAGAACTATGGCTACACCTTC
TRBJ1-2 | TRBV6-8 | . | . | CASSYSPTGANYGYTF | TGTGCCAGCAGTTACTCCCCCACGGGGGCTAACTATGGCTACACCTTC
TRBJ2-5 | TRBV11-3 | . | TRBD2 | CASSRLAGPVETQYF | TGTGCCAGCAGCCGACTAGCTGGGCCTGTCGAGACCCAGTACTTC
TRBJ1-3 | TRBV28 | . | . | CASSPPLGTTGNTIYF | TGTGCCAGCAGTCCTCCCTTGGGGACAACTGGAAACACCATATATTTT
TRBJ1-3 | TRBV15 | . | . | CATSRDSGAGNTIYF | TGTGCCACCAGCAGAGATTCAGGGGCCGGAAACACCATATATTTT
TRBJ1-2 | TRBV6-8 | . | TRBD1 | CASSGYRGYGYTF | TGTGCCAGCAGTGGGTACAGGGGTTATGGCTACACCTTC
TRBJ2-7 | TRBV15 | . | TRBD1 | CATSRHGTAYEQYF | TGTGCCACCAGCAGACACGGGACAGCCTACGAGCAGTACTTC
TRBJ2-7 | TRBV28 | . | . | CASSRRPASRLYEQYF | TGTGCCAGCAGTCGACGCCCAGCGTCCCGTCTCTACGAGCAGTACTTC
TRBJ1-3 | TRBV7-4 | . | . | CASSAQGGNTIYF | TGTGCCAGCAGCGCACAGGGTGGAAACACCATATATTTT
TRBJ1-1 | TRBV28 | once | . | CASRQGPNSEAFF | TGTGCCAGCAGACAGGGCCCAAACTCAGAAGCTTTCTTT